A single sample gave rise to the 19 T cell receptor beta chains below, sequenced in a study of regulatory T cells in long-lasting Graves disease. TCR beta libraries were built with iRepertoire HTBI primers and Arm-PCR of CDR3 regions. Using its own MiXCR run on the multiplex PCR reads, TCRdb lists one record per CDR3 protein. The profile covers fewer than 500,000 distinct CDR3 sequences, with under 20% appearing a single time and 10% to 15% taken by the ten largest. Time point defined: newly diagnosed GD, antithyroid drugs for less than 3 months. After RNA was extracted from PBMCs, the TCR library was made from it. These same records also appear under a second study, on T cells in Graves' hyperthyroidism and ophthalmopathy.

The sequencing here drew on peripheral blood mononuclear cells (PBMCs), taken at new diagnosis, from a patient treated with antithyroid drugs. The receptors derive from a man aged 40-49 years with Graves disease.

V gene TRBV6-1 combines with J gene TRBJ2-2; the match to TRBD2 covers 9 bases. The CDR3 extends over 17 amino acids. V lost 6 bases, J lost 4 bases, and 12 bases stayed unmatched. Germline assignment: CDR1 MNHNS and CDR2 SASEGT. The CDR3 sequence: CASRGQREVAFTGELFF. The CDR3 nucleotides read TGTGCCAGCAGGGGTCAGCGGGAGGTTGCCTTCACCGGGGAGCTGTTTTTT.

This clonotype was counted at least ten times. The chain combines TRBV28 with TRBJ1-3; a weak D match, TRBD1 (6 bases). Germline lookup yields CDR1 MDHEN and CDR2 SYDVKM. The CDR3 loop spans 12 amino acids. Trimming took off 8 bases at V and 5 bases at J, with 10 bases between the two ends. CDR3 coding DNA: TGTGCCAGCGGGGACATAAGAAACACCATATATTTT. It is translated as CASGDIRNTIYF.

V gene TRBV30 combines with J gene TRBJ2-2; 9 bases fit TRBD1. Trimming took 1 base from V and 5 from J; bases not matched to a gene: 5. CDR3 length equals 15 residues. Germline CDR1 and CDR2: GTSNPN and SVGIG (reference sequence). The CDR3 DNA follows: TGTGCCTGGAGTGAGGACAGGGGAGGGACCGGGGAGCTGTTTTTT. It yields the protein CAWSEDRGGTGELFF. Based on the CDR3 plus reference TRBV30 and TRBJ2-2, the full variable domain is SQTIHQWPATLVQPVGSPLSLECTVEGTSNPNLYWYRQAAGRGLQLLFYSVGIGQISSEVPQNLSASRPQDRQFILSSKKLLLSDSGFYLCAWSEDRGGTGELFFGEGSRLTVL.

This clonotype was seen repeatedly, ten times or more. This sequence joins TRBV6-1 and TRBJ1-2, with D possibly matching TRBD1 (5 bases). Germline V lookup: CDR1 MNHNS, CDR2 SASEGT. The CDR3 extends over 15 amino acids. Trimming removed 5 bases from V and 3 bases from J, with 16 bases in between. CDR3 nucleotide sequence: TGTGCCAGCAGTCGCGCTCCGGGACGGGACTATGGCTACACCTTC. This codes for CASSRAPGRDYGYTF.

This clonotype was observed at least ten times. V gene TRBV11-2 combines with J gene TRBJ2-7, with D unclear. Trimming cost V 4 bases and J 7 bases, with 14 bases left between them. Germline assignment: CDR1 SGHAT and CDR2 FQNNGV. This CDR3 has 13 amino acids. The CDR3 nucleotides read TGTGCCAGCAGCTACACAATCGTAGGAGAGCAGTACTTC. It specifies CASSYTIVGEQYF.

This clonotype was seen ten or more times. The CDR3 nucleotides read TGTGCCACCAGTGGTGCAGCGGGCTCGAGTGAGCAGTTCTTC. This encodes CATSGAAGSSEQFF. This chain connects TRBV24-1 to TRBJ2-1, with TRBD2 as a possible D gene (6 bases). CDR3 length: 14 amino acids. V shed 5 bases and J shed 9 bases, with 16 bases lying between them. Germline CDR1 reads KGHDR; CDR2 reads SFDVKD.

This clonotype was counted only a few times. The rearrangement links TRBV7-9 to TRBJ1-6; no reliable D call. The CDR3 has 17 residues. CDR1 SEHNR and CDR2 FQNEAQ come from the germline V gene (reference sequence). Trimming shortened V by 4 bases and J by 0 bases, and 13 bases separated the two germline ends. CDR3 nucleotides: TGTGCCAGCAGCTATCGTGTCGGGAGCTCCTATAATTCACCCCTCCACTTT. It specifies CASSYRVGSSYNSPLHF.

At least ten counts were recorded for this clonotype. V is TRBV28 and J is TRBJ1-2; maybe TRBD1 (5 bases). The CDR3 has 10 residues. The V end lost 10 bases, the J end lost 8 bases, and 11 bases lay between the germline ends. Germline V CDR1 and CDR2: MDHEN, SYDVKM. This CDR3 is CATEGSGYTF. The CDR3, as DNA: TGTGCCACCGAGGGGTCCGGCTACACCTTC.

The chain uses TRBV6-9 and TRBJ2-2; D gene uncertain. The germline gives CDR1 MNHGY, CDR2 SVAAGI. The ends were cut back, 4 bases at V and 4 bases at J, with 7 bases in the middle. The CDR3 consists of 13 residues. Here the CDR3 reads CASSSLRTGELFF. The CDR3 DNA reads as TGTGCCAGCAGTTCCCTTCGCACCGGGGAGCTGTTTTTT.

This clonotype was recorded at least ten times. The genes are TRBV12-3 or TRBV12-4 and TRBJ1-1; TRBD1 is a possible D gene (5 bases). This CDR3 is built from 17 residues. V lost 4 bases, J lost 0 bases, and 18 bases lay in between. The CDR3 spells CASSSNSRARMNTEAFF. CDR3 in DNA: TGTGCCAGCAGTTCAAACTCCAGGGCTAGAATGAACACTGAAGCTTTCTTT.

At least ten counts were recorded for this clonotype. The chain recombines TRBV20-1 with TRBJ2-1, with D possibly matching TRBD1 (6 bases). Per germline, CDR1 DFQATT and CDR2 SNEGSKA (reference sequence). The CDR3 is 14 amino acids. Trimming stripped 5 bases from V and 6 bases from J, with 17 bases between. The CDR3 spells CSAPQGFRANEQFF. The CDR3 region has the DNA TGCAGTGCTCCCCAGGGGTTTAGGGCCAATGAGCAGTTCTTC.

This clonotype was counted many times. The gene calls are TRBV3-1 and TRBJ1-1; a weak D match, TRBD1 (6 bases). Trimming shortened V by 4 bases and J by 1 base, and 16 bases separated the two germline ends. Germline CDR1 is LGHDT and CDR2 is YNNKEL (reference sequence). The CDR3 totals 16 residues. CDR3 DNA sequence: TGTGCCAGCAGCCCCCATGGAGGAGGGGGGAACACTGAAGCTTTCTTT. Its translation is CASSPHGGGGNTEAFF.

This clonotype has a handful of counts. The chain carries TRBV5-1 and TRBJ1-1; the D is unclear. This CDR3 region has 14 residues. The germline V gene encodes CDR1 SGHRS and CDR2 YFSETQ. Trimming removed 4 bases at V and 4 bases at J, with 14 bases between. The CDR3 sequence is CASSLDPIATEAFF. CDR3 DNA: TGCGCCAGCAGCCTGGACCCAATTGCCACTGAAGCTTTCTTT.

This clonotype was seen ten or more times. The chain combines TRBV9 with TRBJ2-7; tentative D call: TRBD2 (6 bases). This CDR3 comprises 12 residues. CDR1 and CDR2 (germline): SGDLS, YYNGEE. With 3 bases removed from V and 6 bases from J, the gap between germline ends came to 10 bases. The CDR3 region has the DNA TGTGCCAGCAGCGCGGAGGAGGGCGAGCAGTACTTC. Translation gives CASSAEEGEQYF.

This clonotype was seen more than once but under ten times. The V call is TRBV10-2, the J call TRBJ1-1; D not resolved. With 0 bases removed from V and 3 bases from J, the gap between germline ends came to 2 bases. The CDR3 extends over 12 amino acids. Germline CDR1 and CDR2: WSHSY and SAAADI. CDR3 sequence (DNA): TGCGCCAGCAGTGAGTCCGACACTGAAGCTTTCTTT. Amino acid sequence: CASSESDTEAFF.

The J gene is TRBJ2-7, the V gene TRBV20-1; TRBD2 matches at 7 bases. This CDR3 spans 14 amino acids. The germline V gene encodes CDR1 DFQATT and CDR2 SNEGSKA (reference sequence). The V gene end was trimmed by 5 bases and the J gene end by 3 bases; junction bases not matched to a gene: 10. The CDR3: CSAGPGGLIYEQYF. CDR3 nucleotides: TGCAGTGCTGGGCCGGGGGGATTGATCTACGAGCAGTACTTC.

This clonotype was seen ten or more times. The chain couples TRBV2 to TRBJ1-2, with D maybe TRBD1 (6 bases). Trimming removed 4 bases from V and 1 base from J, with 10 bases in between. The CDR3 extends over 14 amino acids. Germline V gene lookup returns CDR1 SNHLY and CDR2 FYNNEI. CDR3: CASSGQANNYGYTF. The CDR3 DNA sequence: TGTGCCAGCAGTGGACAGGCCAATAACTATGGCTACACCTTC.

This clonotype has just a few counts. This sequence joins TRBV6-1 and TRBJ2-7; unclear D gene. The V gene's germline CDR1 is MNHNS and CDR2 SASEGT. The CDR3 has 13 residues. Trimming stripped 4 bases from V and 4 bases from J, with 11 bases between. For the CDR3, the DNA is TGTGCCAGCAGTGGACCCACGGCATACGAGCAGTACTTC. Translation: CASSGPTAYEQYF.

The genes are TRBV28 and TRBJ2-4; 13 bases map to TRBD2. J was trimmed by 3 bases and V by 5 bases; bases with no gene match: 13. The CDR3 has 19 amino acids. Looked up from germline, CDR1 is MDHEN and CDR2 is SYDVKM. The CDR3 sequence: CASSPTSGRARADKNIQYF. The CDR3 DNA reads as TGTGCCAGCAGTCCTACTAGCGGGAGGGCCAGGGCGGACAAAAACATTCAGTACTTC.